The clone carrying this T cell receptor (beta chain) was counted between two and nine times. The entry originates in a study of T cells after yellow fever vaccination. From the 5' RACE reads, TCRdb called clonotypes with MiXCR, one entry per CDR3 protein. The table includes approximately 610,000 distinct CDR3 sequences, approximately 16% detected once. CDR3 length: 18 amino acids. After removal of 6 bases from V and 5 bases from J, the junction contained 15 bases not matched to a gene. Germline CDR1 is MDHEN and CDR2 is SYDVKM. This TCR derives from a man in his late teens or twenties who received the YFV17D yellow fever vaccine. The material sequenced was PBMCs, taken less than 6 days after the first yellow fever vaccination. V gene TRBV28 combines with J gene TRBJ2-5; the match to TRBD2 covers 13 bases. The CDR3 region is CASSSLDPLAGGRETQYF. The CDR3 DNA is TGTGCCAGCAGCTCCCTGGACCCACTAGCGGGGGGGCGGGAGACCCAGTACTTC.